Included here is one T cell receptor beta chain sequence, with context. CDR3 length: 14 amino acids. Trimming took 4 bases from V and 6 from J, leaving 10 bases between them. CDR1 MNHEY and CDR2 SMNVEV come from the germline V gene (reference sequence). The data were obtained in a study of cytomegalovirus exposure and HLA in healthy donors. The PCR had 60 Vbeta and 13 Jbeta primers. The protocol was immunoSEQ multiplex PCR, while the TCRdb copy is restricted to in-frame clones and leaves out a portion. The sample lists more than 150,000 clones; about 72% were seen once. The V call is TRBV27, the J call TRBJ1-6; D is perhaps TRBD1 (5 bases). The specimen was PBMCs. The sequence came from a male donor in good health and CMV-seronegative. The CDR3, as DNA: TGTGCCAGCAGTTCTGACAGACCTAATTCACCCCTCCACTTT. It specifies CASSSDRPNSPLHF.